The following is a TCR beta chain sequence with its context. No antigen is known for it. Template switching introduced a universal primer site, and the cDNA bore unique molecular identifiers. TCRdb recomputed calls from the 5' RACE reads with MiXCR, one row per CDR3 protein. Found here are 1.5 million to 2 million distinct CDR3 sequences, about 31% of them singletons; the top ten hold about 0.27%. This CDR3 has 17 residues. Between the trimmed V and J ends, which lost 0 bases and 7 bases, there was a span of 20 bases. Germline V CDR1 and CDR2: LGHDT, YNNKEL (reference sequence). The data belong to a study of identical twins. Study results and limitations: Among monozygotic twins, out-of-frame TCR alpha sharing exceeded what models predicted.

The rearrangement joins TRBV3-1 to TRBJ2-3, with D uncertain. The sequencing sample was made of cord blood. The source of this sequence is a newborn girl in good health. CDR3 residues: CASSQDFVSPWGNTQYF. The DNA for the CDR3 is TGTGCCAGCAGCCAAGATTTTGTGAGTCCCTGGGGAAATACGCAGTATTTT.